This T cell receptor (beta chain) was captured by sequencing in a study of T cell repertoires in cytomegalovirus infection. Background on the study: Carrying CMV and the relevant HLA type showed in public TCR beta signatures. Study-wide results and limits: The ex vivo response showed dominance by HLA-C-restricted CMV-specific TCR beta clonotypes. Carriers of CMV plus the relevant HLA were identified by cumulative public TCR beta family frequency.

Using its own MiXCR run on the reads, TCRdb lists one record per CDR3 protein. The sample consists of 310,000 or so distinct CDR3 sequences, roughly a tenth of them appearing once. Turning to this clonotype: Its target is unknown.

This CDR3 is built from 13 residues. Per germline, CDR1 MNHEY and CDR2 SVGEGT. The V and J ends lost 10 bases and 4 bases respectively, with 16 bases between them. Sequencing used PBMCs. This chain joins TRBV6-2 or TRBV6-3 and TRBJ1-2; no reliable D call. This clonotype originated in a human donor in good health (CMV status not recorded). Some clones in this sample may be carry-over from other donors' samples. DNA for the CDR3: TGTGCCACCAATTCCGAGGGCGGCTATGGCTACACCTTC. This encodes CATNSEGGYGYTF.